This T cell receptor beta chain was captured in a study of T cells in Graves' hyperthyroidism and ophthalmopathy (dated by TCRdb to about 2019). Background for the entire study: Peripheral blood was sampled at the time of initial diagnosis, prior to any treatment. To identify distinguishing TCR V-J signatures, a discovery cohort of about 95 patients was used, comprising 43 with Graves' ophthalmopathy and roughly 60 with stable Graves' hyperthyroidism. Prospective prediction of ophthalmopathy was tested in an independent validation cohort of under 20 hyperthyroidism patients and 17 patients who later progressed to ophthalmopathy. The 100 or so discovery patients were randomly split 7:3 into training and test sets. In roughly six Graves' hyperthyroidism patients, the study also compared T-cell repertoires from thyroid tissue with T-cell repertoires from blood. Once sampling was done, hyperthyroidism patients were given methimazole at a starting dose of 30 mg daily, whereas ophthalmopathy patients were given high-dose intravenous methylprednisolone. The paper reports TCR Vbeta CDR3 sequencing of approximately 140 peripheral blood samples: under 45 ophthalmopathy, fewer than 80 hyperthyroidism and around 17 progressor patients. Overall results and qualifications from the work: A 13 V-J signature model separated ophthalmopathy from stable hyperthyroidism, with 87.88% sensitivity and about 81% specificity in cross-validation and 80%/75% in testing. In validation, progression to ophthalmopathy was predicted by the model with 70% to 71% sensitivity and under 85% specificity, a median of 6.5 months before onset. Sample size was not statistically predetermined, and investigators were not blinded to group allocation. Blood samples also contained most of the expanded thyroid clonotypes (frequency above 0.001), which suggests that blood repertoires may reflect thyroid immune responses.

Graves' hyperthyroidism was defined as stable when no progression to ophthalmopathy occurred over 18 months of follow-up. Hyperthyroidism patients were aged 18 to 65 years and newly diagnosed, with disease duration of less than 2 months. Any patient with an uncontrolled infection, another autoimmune disease, pregnancy or lactation was excluded. Diagnoses relied on clinical symptoms, serum thyroxine and TRAb, thyroid ultrasound and orbital computed tomography. PBMCs were separated from roughly 10 ml of fresh peripheral blood using Ficoll-Paque density gradient centrifugation. Trizol reagent was used to extract total RNA, and RNA quality was then checked on an Agilent 2100 Bioanalyzer. This clonotype came up many times. The antigen it recognizes is unknown. Base qualities were left out, and no much larger clone turns up one base away. The TCR beta CDR3 regions were amplified from RNA transcripts. A first-round RT-PCR of the TCR CDR3 used the HTBI primer set with the Qiagen OneStep RT-PCR kit. The libraries were constructed in a second round of multiplex PCR and then size-selected and purified. Libraries were sequenced paired-end with 100 bp reads on an Illumina HiSeq2000. The paper's processing steps were these. SOAPnuke was used to process the raw data, removing reads that contained adapters or uncalled bases, had a mean Phred below 15, or lacked an exact match to the constant primer or identifier. High-quality paired reads were merged with COPE v1.2.5, and unique nucleotide sequences were defined as clonotypes. Clonotypes were aligned to IMGT TRBV, TRBD and TRBJ reference segments using MiTCR v1.1. The analysis included only V-J combinations with a frequency above 0.0001, which together covered 99.2% of the repertoires. A TCS score was defined as the ratio between F50 (clonal expansion) and ExV (chaos), using BLOSUM62-based TCRdist between CDR3 peptides within each V-J. Welch's t-statistics and random forest reduced 450 to 600 V-J features to about 12, which were used in a naive Bayes classifier (R e1071). TCRdb itself trimmed the public reads at Q25 with fastp, ran MiXCR and retained productive beta chains. Rows with a matching CDR3 protein are joined into one entry that keeps the most common DNA and genes. TCRdb assigned the V and J calls; the authors' analysis was not used. The sample includes hundreds of thousands of distinct CDR3 sequences, with 15% to 18% observed a single time. The ten largest account for around 7.3% of the sample.

Sequencing was performed on blood. This clonotype originated in a woman under 30 with Graves' hyperthyroidism.

CDR3 sequence: CASSLSGFLGNTIYF. Here is the DNA: TGTGCCAGCAGTTTATCAGGTTTCCTTGGAAACACCATATATTTT. The chain joins TRBV12-3 or TRBV12-4 to TRBJ1-3; no confident D gene assignment can be made. V is pared back by 2 bases and J by 3 bases, with 11 bases lying between the germline termini. The CDR3 measures 15 amino acids from cysteine to phenylalanine. Solely the CDR3 DNA is kept, with 45 bases framed from the first base.